Below are 18 T cell receptor beta chains sequenced from a single sample in a study of CD8 T cells in Susac syndrome. With random hexamers, roughly 0.45 to 1 ug RNA was reverse transcribed. TCRdb re-analysed the immunoSEQ multiplex PCR reads in MiXCR, keeping a single row per CDR3 protein. The sample has more than 150,000 distinct CDR3 sequences, around 95% seen once. The sequencing input was CD4+ T cells from PBMCs. Every receptor here comes from a human donor with Susac syndrome.

This clonotype has just a few counts. This chain uses TRBV9 with TRBJ2-1; D gene uncertain. The CDR3 is 14 residues long. Looked up from germline, CDR1 is SGDLS and CDR2 is YYNGEE. V gave up 0 bases and J gave up 4 bases, with 8 bases separating them. The CDR3 reads CASSVGGQYNEQFF. Written as DNA, the CDR3 is TGTGCCAGCAGCGTAGGTGGGCAGTACAATGAGCAGTTCTTC.

This rearrangement joins TRBV23-1 to TRBJ1-6, with 8 bases matching TRBD1. TRBV23-1 is an ORF; its function is uncertain. The CDR3 spans 19 residues. With V trimmed by 0 bases and J by 0 bases, 7 bases remained unmatched. CDR3 loop: CASSQSRQGLFSYNSPLHF. As DNA, the CDR3 is TGCGCCAGCAGTCAATCGAGACAGGGGCTATTCTCCTATAATTCACCCCTCCACTTT.

The genes are TRBV29-1 and TRBJ2-1; the D is unclear. Germline values: CDR1 SQVTM, CDR2 ANQGSEA. V was shortened by 0 bases and J by 10 bases, with 7 bases between the two germline ends. The CDR3 consists of 11 residues. The CDR3 spells CSVEELGEQFF. Here the CDR3 DNA reads TGCAGCGTTGAAGAATTAGGGGAGCAGTTCTTC.

The chain combines TRBV6-5 with TRBJ2-7; D is undetermined. Germline CDR1 and CDR2: MNHEY and SVGAGI. V shed 0 bases and J shed 0 bases, with 6 bases lying between them. The CDR3 is made up of 14 amino acids. The CDR3 DNA sequence: TGTGCCAGCAGTTACTCGGTGAGCTCCTACGAGCAGTACTTC. This codes for CASSYSVSSYEQYF.

The chain recombines TRBV20-1 with TRBJ1-5, with D unresolved. The CDR3 totals 13 residues. V was clipped by 0 bases and J by 0 bases, with 3 bases between them. Germline V lookup: CDR1 DFQATT, CDR2 SNEGSKA (reference sequence). The CDR3 region has the DNA TGCAGTGCTAGAGAGTATAGCAATCAGCCCCAGCATTTT. As protein: CSAREYSNQPQHF.

The V gene is TRBV20-1, the J gene TRBJ2-5, with TRBD2 matching over 7 bases. Germline trimming cut 4 bases from V and 5 bases from J; bases unmatched to any gene: 10. CDR1 and CDR2 (germline): DFQATT, SNEGSKA (reference sequence). This CDR3 has 14 residues. CDR3 sequence: CSANRLAASETQYF. CDR3 bases: TGCAGTGCTAATAGACTAGCCGCCAGCGAGACCCAGTACTTC.

The rearrangement links TRBV6-6 to TRBJ1-1, with 9 nucleotides matching TRBD1. V dropped 0 bases and J dropped 6; count of bases not matched to a gene: 8. Germline V gene data show CDR1 as MNHNY and CDR2 as SVGAGI (reference sequence). The CDR3 has 16 amino acids. The CDR3, as DNA: TGTGCCAGCAGTTACTCCTCGGGACAGGGTTGGCCTGAAGCTTTCTTT. Its translation: CASSYSSGQGWPEAFF.

CDR3 sequence reads: CASSQEASGGLYNEQFF. CDR3 nucleotide sequence: TGCGCCAGCAGCCAAGAGGCTAGCGGGGGGCTCTACAATGAGCAGTTCTTC. The J gene is TRBJ2-1, the V gene TRBV4-3; TRBD2 matches at 11 bases. The V and J ends lost 0 bases and 3 bases, in that order; junction bases with no gene match: 4. Germline V gene sequence: CDR1 LGHNA, CDR2 YSLEER. The CDR3 is 17 amino acids.

V is TRBV5-4 and J is TRBJ2-6; D gene ambiguous. Germline assignment: CDR1 SGHNT and CDR2 YYREEE (reference sequence). V was cut by 1 base and J by 0 bases, with 8 bases left in between. The CDR3 is 16 amino acids. The CDR3 spells CASSLLAPSGANVLTF. The CDR3 region has the DNA TGTGCCAGCAGCTTGTTAGCACCCTCTGGGGCCAACGTCCTGACTTTC.

This clonotype was recorded only once. Here the CDR3 reads CASSIESMGNQPQHF. DNA for the CDR3: TGTGCCAGTAGTATTGAATCGATGGGAAATCAGCCCCAGCATTTT. The chain joins TRBV19 to TRBJ1-5; no definite D call. This CDR3 spans 15 amino acids. Germline CDR1 LNHDA, CDR2 SQIVND (reference sequence). Trimming pared 3 bases from V and 4 bases from J, leaving 13 bases between.

Only one count was recorded for this clonotype. The chain links TRBV9 to TRBJ2-7, with a weak D call TRBD1 (6 bases). V was cut by 0 bases and J by 3 bases, with 13 bases left in between. The CDR3 extends over 15 amino acids. From germline, CDR1 is SGDLS and CDR2 YYNGEE. The CDR3 protein is CASSVASGHDYEQYF. The CDR3 DNA reads as TGTGCCAGCAGCGTAGCTTCGGGACACGACTACGAGCAGTACTTC.

The chain couples TRBV10-3 to TRBJ1-2; D may be TRBD1 (5 bases). From germline, CDR1 is ENHRY and CDR2 SYGVKD. The V and J ends lost 6 bases and 5 bases respectively, with 16 bases between them. The CDR3 loop spans 14 amino acids. The CDR3 DNA follows: TGTGCCATCAGCGGGACCGGAACACCATATGGCTACACCTTC. Translated: CAISGTGTPYGYTF.

The chain has TRBV30 and TRBJ2-7; possibly TRBD1 or TRBD2 for D (6 bases each). The germline V and J ends were trimmed by 4 bases and 1 base, with 14 bases remaining between them. The CDR3 is 14 amino acids. CDR1 GTSNPN and CDR2 SVGIG come from the germline V gene (reference sequence). The chain's CDR3 is CAWTYGGTSYEQYF. DNA for the CDR3: TGTGCCTGGACTTACGGGGGCACTTCCTACGAGCAGTACTTC.

This chain joins TRBV30 and TRBJ2-7; 7 bases agree with TRBD1. V lost 3 bases, J lost 4 bases, and 6 bases stayed unmatched. Germline assignment: CDR1 GTSNPN and CDR2 SVGIG (reference sequence). This CDR3 region has 13 residues. In DNA form, the CDR3 reads TGTGCCTGGAGAGCCCCGACAGGGTACGAGCAGTACTTC. Its translation: CAWRAPTGYEQYF.

The count of this clonotype is one. The chain combines TRBV3-1 with TRBJ2-3; perhaps TRBD1 as D (7 bases). Trimming stripped 1 base from V and 2 bases from J, with 13 bases between. This CDR3 is built from 16 residues. Germline values: CDR1 LGHDT, CDR2 YNNKEL (reference sequence). The CDR3 reads CASSQGPGGTTDTQYF. CDR3 nucleotide sequence: TGTGCCAGCAGCCAAGGTCCAGGGGGGACCACAGATACGCAGTATTTT.

V usage is TRBV30 and J usage is TRBJ1-3, with D maybe TRBD1 (6 bases). CDR3 length: 18 amino acids. The germline V and J ends were trimmed by 0 bases and 0 bases, with 18 bases remaining between them. CDR1 and CDR2 from the germline V gene are GTSNPN and SVGIG (reference sequence). The CDR3 protein is CAWSVLRRGGISGNTIYF. The CDR3 nucleotides are TGTGCCTGGAGTGTACTCCGCAGGGGCGGGATCTCTGGAAACACCATATATTTT.

CDR3 region: CASSYSGTSGGPRSQYF. The CDR3 DNA sequence: TGTGCCAGCAGTTACTCCGGGACTAGCGGGGGCCCCAGGTCGCAGTACTTC. The chain employs TRBV6-2 or TRBV6-3 and TRBJ2-7, with 14 bases aligning to TRBD2. The germline CDR1 and CDR2 sequences are MNHEY and SVGEGT. J lost 9 bases, V lost 0 bases, and 10 bases had no gene match. This CDR3 spans 17 amino acids.

V gene TRBV19 combines with J gene TRBJ2-1, with a weak D call TRBD1 (5 bases). This CDR3 is 15 amino acids long. V lost 3 bases and J lost 5, with 14 bases in between. Germline CDR1 and CDR2: LNHDA and SQIVND (reference sequence). The CDR3 sequence: CASSIGPRANNEQFF. The CDR3 bases are TGTGCCAGTAGTATCGGGCCCAGGGCAAACAATGAGCAGTTCTTC.